Described below is a single T cell receptor (beta chain) sequence and its context. Antigen specificity is unknown. These data are taken from a study of cytomegalovirus exposure and HLA in healthy donors. The study, taken as a whole, reports: The study put 150 or so TCR beta chains on its list as cytomegalovirus-associated.

The PCR contained 60 Vbeta and 13 Jbeta primers. Produced via immunoSEQ multiplex PCR; TCRdb's table is partial and in-frame only. The data show 57,000 or so clones, 70% seen once. The CDR3 consists of 15 residues. The V and J ends lost 4 bases and 4 bases, in that order; junction bases with no gene match: 2. Per germline, CDR1 SGHRS and CDR2 YFSETQ. The sequence was collected from a woman aged 55-70 years in good health and CMV-seropositive. The sample taken for sequencing was PBMCs. The genes are TRBV5-1 and TRBJ2-2; 12 nucleotides line up with TRBD1. The DNA for the CDR3 is TGCGCCAGCAGCCCGGGACAGGGGGCCACCGGGGAGCTGTTTTTT. This gives the protein CASSPGQGATGELFF.